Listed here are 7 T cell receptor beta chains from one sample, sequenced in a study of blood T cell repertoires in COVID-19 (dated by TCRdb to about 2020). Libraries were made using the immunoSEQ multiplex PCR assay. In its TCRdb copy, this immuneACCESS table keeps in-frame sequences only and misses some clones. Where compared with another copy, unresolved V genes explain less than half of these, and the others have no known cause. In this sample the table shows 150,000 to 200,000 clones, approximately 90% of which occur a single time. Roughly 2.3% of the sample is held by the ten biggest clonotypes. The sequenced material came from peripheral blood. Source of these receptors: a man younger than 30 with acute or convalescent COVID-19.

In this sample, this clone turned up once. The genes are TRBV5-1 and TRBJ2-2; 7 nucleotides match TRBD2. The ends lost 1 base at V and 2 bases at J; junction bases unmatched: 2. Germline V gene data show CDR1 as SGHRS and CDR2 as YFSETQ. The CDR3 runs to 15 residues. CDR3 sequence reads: CASSLTSVNTGELFF. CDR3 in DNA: TGCGCCAGCAGCTTGACTAGCGTCAACACCGGGGAGCTGTTTTTT.

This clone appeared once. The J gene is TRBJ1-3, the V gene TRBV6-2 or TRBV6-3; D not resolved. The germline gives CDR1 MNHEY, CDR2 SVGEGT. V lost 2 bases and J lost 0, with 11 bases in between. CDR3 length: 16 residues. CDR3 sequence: CASSYQAPSSGNTIYF. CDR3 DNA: TGTGCCAGCAGTTACCAAGCCCCGAGCTCTGGAAACACCATATATTTT.

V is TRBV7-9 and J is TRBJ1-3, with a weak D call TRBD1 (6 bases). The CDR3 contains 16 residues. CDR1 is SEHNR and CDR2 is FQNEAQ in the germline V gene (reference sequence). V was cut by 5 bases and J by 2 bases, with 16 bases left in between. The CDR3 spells CASSPSGAGAGNTIYF. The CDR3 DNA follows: TGTGCCAGCAGCCCTAGCGGGGCAGGGGCTGGAAACACCATATATTTT.

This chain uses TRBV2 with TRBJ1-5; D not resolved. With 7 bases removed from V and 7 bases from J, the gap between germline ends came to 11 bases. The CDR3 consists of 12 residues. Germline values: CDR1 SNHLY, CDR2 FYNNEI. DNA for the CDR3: TGTGCCAGCACCGGGAAAAACCAGCCCCAGCATTTT. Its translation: CASTGKNQPQHF.

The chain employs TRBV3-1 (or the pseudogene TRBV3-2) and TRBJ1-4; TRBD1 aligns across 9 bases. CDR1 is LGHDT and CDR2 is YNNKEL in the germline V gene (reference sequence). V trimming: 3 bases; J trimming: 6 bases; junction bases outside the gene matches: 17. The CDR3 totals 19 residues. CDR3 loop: CASSHGTGTLIRSDEKLFF. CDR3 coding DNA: TGTGCCAGCAGCCACGGGACAGGGACCCTTATCAGATCTGATGAAAAACTGTTTTTT.

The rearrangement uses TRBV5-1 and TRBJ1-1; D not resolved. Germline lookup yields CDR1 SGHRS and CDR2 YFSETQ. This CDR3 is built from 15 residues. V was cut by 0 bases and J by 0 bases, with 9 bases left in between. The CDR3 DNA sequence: TGCGCCAGCAGCTTGGGTCAGGTGCTGAACACTGAAGCTTTCTTT. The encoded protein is CASSLGQVLNTEAFF.

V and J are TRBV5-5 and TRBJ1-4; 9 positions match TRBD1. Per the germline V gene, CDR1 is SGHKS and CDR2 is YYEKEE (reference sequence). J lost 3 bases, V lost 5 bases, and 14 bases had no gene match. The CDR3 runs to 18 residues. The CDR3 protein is CASSFPPGQGLANEKLFF. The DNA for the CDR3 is TGTGCCAGCAGTTTCCCTCCGGGACAGGGATTAGCTAATGAAAAACTGTTTTTT.